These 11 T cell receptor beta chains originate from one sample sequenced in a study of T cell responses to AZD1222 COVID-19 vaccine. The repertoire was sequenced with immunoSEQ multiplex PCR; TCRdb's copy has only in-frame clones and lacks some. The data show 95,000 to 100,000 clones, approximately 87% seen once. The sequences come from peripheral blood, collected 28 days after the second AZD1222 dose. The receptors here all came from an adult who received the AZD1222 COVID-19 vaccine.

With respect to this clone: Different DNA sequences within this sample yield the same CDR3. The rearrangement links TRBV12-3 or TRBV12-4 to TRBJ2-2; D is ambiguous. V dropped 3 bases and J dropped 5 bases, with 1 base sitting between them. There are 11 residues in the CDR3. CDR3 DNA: TGTGCCAGCAGTTTTACCGGGGAGCTGTTTTTT. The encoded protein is CASSFTGELFF.

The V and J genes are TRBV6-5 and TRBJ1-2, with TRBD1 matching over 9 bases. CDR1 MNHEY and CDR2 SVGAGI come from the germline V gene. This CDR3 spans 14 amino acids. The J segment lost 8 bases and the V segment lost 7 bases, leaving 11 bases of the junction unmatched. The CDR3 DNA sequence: TGTGCCAGCAACCCGGGAGGACAGGGGCGAGGCTACACCTTC. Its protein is CASNPGGQGRGYTF.

CDR3 nucleotides: TGTGCCAGCAGCTTATATAGGGGAACTGAAGCTTTCTTT. Translated: CASSLYRGTEAFF. The V and J genes are TRBV7-6 and TRBJ1-1; perhaps TRBD1 as D (5 bases). The V end was cut by 2 bases, the J end by 5 bases, with 9 bases between. The CDR3 runs to 13 residues. In germline, CDR1 is SGHVS, CDR2 FNYEAQ.

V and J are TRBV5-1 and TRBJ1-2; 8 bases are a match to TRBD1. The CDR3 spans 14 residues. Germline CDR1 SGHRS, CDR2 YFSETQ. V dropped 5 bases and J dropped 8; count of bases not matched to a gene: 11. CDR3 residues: CASRDREELLGYTF. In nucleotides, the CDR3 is TGCGCCAGCAGGGACAGGGAGGAACTCCTGGGCTACACCTTC. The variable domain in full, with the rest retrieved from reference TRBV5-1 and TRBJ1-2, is KAGVTQTPRYLIKTRGQQVTLSCSPISGHRSVSWYQQTPGQGLQFLFEYFSETQRNKGNFPGRFSGRQFSNSRSEMNVSTLELGDSALYLCASRDREELLGYTFGSGTRLTVV.

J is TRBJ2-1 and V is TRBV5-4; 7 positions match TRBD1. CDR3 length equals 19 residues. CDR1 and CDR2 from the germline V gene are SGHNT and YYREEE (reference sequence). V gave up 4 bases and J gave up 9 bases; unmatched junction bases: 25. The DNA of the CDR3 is TGTGCCAGCAGCACCCCCCGGGACAGTACCTTCCGTTACAATGGTGAGCAGTTCTTC. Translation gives CASSTPRDSTFRYNGEQFF.

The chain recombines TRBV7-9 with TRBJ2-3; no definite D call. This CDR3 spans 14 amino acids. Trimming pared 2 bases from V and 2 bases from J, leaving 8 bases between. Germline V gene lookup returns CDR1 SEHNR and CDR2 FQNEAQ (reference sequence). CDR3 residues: CASSLSSDTDTQYF. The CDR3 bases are TGTGCCAGCAGCTTATCTTCAGACACAGATACGCAGTATTTT.

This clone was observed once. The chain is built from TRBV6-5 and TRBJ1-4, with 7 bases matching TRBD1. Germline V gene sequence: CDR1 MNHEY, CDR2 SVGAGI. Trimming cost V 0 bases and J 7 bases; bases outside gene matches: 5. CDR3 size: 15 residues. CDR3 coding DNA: TGTGCCAGCAGTTACTCGATCGGGACAGCTGAAAAACTGTTTTTT. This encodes CASSYSIGTAEKLFF.

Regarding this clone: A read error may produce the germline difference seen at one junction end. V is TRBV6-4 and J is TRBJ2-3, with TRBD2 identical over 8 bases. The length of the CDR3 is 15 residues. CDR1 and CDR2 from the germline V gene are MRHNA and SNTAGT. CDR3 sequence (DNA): TGTGCCAGTAGTGAGCGGGGGAGCAGCACAGATACGCAGTATTTT. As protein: CASSERGSSTDTQYF.

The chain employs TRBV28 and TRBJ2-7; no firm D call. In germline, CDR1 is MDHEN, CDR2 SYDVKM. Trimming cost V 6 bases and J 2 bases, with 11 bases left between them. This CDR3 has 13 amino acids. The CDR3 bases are TGTGCCAGCAGACTATCGGACGCCTACGAGCAGTACTTC. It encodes CASRLSDAYEQYF. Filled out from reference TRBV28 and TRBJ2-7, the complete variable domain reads DVKVTQSSRYLVKRTGEKVFLECVQDMDHENMFWYRQDPGLGLRLIYFSYDVKMKEKGDIPEGYSVSREKKERFSLILESASTNQTSMYLCASRLSDAYEQYFGPGTRLTVT.

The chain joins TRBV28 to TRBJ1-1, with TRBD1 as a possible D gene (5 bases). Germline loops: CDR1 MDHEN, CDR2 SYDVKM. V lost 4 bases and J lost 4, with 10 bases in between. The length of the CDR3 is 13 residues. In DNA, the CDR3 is TGTGCCAGCAGTTCGGGACGTTTCACTGAAGCTTTCTTT. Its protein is CASSSGRFTEAFF.

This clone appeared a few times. CDR3 residues: CASSTGLAGGADFQETQYF. DNA for the CDR3: TGTGCCAGCAGCACGGGACTAGCGGGAGGAGCCGATTTCCAAGAGACCCAGTACTTC. The J gene is TRBJ2-5, the V gene TRBV7-3, with 15 bases fitting TRBD2. V dropped 5 bases and J dropped 1; count of bases not matched to a gene: 11. The V gene's germline CDR1 is SGHTA and CDR2 FQGTGA. CDR3 length: 19 residues. The whole variable domain, filled in from reference TRBV7-3 and TRBJ2-5, reads GAGVSQTPSNKVTEKGKYVELRCDPISGHTALYWYRQSLGQGPEFLIYFQGTGAADDSGLPNDRFFAVRPEGSVSTLKIQRTERGDSAVYLCASSTGLAGGADFQETQYFGPGTRLLVL.